This T cell receptor (beta chain) was sequenced during a study of blood T cell repertoires in COVID-19. About the study: COVID-19 samples, acute and convalescent, were from the United States, Italy and Spain. T cells, B-cell-depleted T cells, or PBMCs supplied cDNA or gDNA.

Per the study methods: Amplification with reference gene primers provided the estimates of nucleated cell counts. Assay: immunoSEQ multiplex PCR; the TCRdb copy retains only in-frame clones and omits some. V and J calls plus clone size are reproduced from that table; the DNA served to infer D and trimming. The profile shows around 160,000 clones, 87% of them singletons. Exposed enrollees encountered a COVID-19 case at some point within 2 weeks before study entry. V lost 7 bases and J lost 4; bases outside the gene matches: 4. CDR1 is KGHDR, CDR2 SFDVKD, per germline. The CDR3 is 13 amino acids. The chain joins TRBV24-1 to TRBJ2-3, with 7 bases identical to TRBD2. The receptor's source is a middle-aged woman who had been exposed to COVID-19. Specimen: PBMCs or T cells enriched from blood (not recorded which). The CDR3 bases are TGTGCCACCAGCGGGAGGAGGGCAGATACGCAGTATTTT. Translated, it gives CATSGRRADTQYF.